This T cell receptor beta chain derives from a study of T-cell reconstitution after alpha-beta-depleted transplantation in children. Findings and limits, study-wide: About two months after transplant, alpha-beta T cells reportedly came from several hundred expanded graft clones. Hyperexpanded clones declined; after one year, newly produced T cells mostly supplied diversity. Surviving recipient cells, namely T cells and thymic progenitors, were the source of high day-60 TCRbeta diversity in some patients.

Unique molecular identifiers were built into the TCRbeta library. A single record per CDR3 protein comes from TCRdb applying MiXCR to the PCR reads. Of 490,000 or so distinct CDR3 sequences in the sample, under 12% were seen once. Per the germline V gene, CDR1 is DFQATT and CDR2 is SNEGSKA (reference sequence). This CDR3 is built from 13 residues. V was shortened by 3 bases and J by 2 bases, with 9 bases between the two germline ends. This clonotype was seen a handful of times. Its target is not known. The chain is built from TRBV20-1 and TRBJ2-3, with D possibly being TRBD2 (6 bases). The TCR was taken from a child aged 2 to 15 with inherited bone marrow failure, due to receive a stem cell transplant. The material sequenced was PBMCs, taken before TCRalphabeta/CD19-depleted stem cell transplant. The CDR3 spells CSARGEVTDTQYF. In DNA form, the CDR3 reads TGCAGTGCTAGGGGGGAGGTCACAGATACGCAGTATTTT.